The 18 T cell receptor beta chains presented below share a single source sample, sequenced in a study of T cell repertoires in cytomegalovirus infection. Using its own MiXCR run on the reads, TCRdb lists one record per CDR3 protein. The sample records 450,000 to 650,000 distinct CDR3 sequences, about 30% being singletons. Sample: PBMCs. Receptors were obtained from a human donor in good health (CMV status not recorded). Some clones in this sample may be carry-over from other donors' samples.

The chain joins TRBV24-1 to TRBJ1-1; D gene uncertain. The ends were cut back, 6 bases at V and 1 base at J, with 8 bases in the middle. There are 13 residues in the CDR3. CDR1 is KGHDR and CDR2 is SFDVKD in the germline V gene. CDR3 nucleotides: TGTGCCACCAGTAACAAGGGGAACACTGAAGCTTTCTTT. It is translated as CATSNKGNTEAFF.

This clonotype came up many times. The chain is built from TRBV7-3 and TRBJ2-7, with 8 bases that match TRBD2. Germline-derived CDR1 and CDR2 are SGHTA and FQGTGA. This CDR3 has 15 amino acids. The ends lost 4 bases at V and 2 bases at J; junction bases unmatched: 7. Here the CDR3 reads CASSSTAGVPYEQYF. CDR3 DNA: TGTGCCAGCAGCTCAACAGCGGGAGTGCCCTACGAGCAGTACTTC.

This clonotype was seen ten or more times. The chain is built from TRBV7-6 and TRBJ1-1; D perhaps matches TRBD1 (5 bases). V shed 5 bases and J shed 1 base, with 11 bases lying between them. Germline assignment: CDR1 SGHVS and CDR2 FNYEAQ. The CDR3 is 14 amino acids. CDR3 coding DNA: TGTGCCAGCAGCCCGGGGCTCCGGAACACTGAAGCTTTCTTT. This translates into CASSPGLRNTEAFF.

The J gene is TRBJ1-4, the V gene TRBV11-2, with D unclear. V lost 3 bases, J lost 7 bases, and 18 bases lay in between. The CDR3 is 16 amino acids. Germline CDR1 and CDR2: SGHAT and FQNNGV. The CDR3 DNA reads TGTGCCAGCAGCTTTTCGGGAGGGTTTCTAGGTGAAAAACTGTTTTTT. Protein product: CASSFSGGFLGEKLFF.

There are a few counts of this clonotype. CDR3 region: CSARENVRNEQFF. The CDR3 bases are TGCAGTGCTAGAGAGAACGTAAGGAATGAGCAGTTCTTC. The V call is TRBV20-1, the J call TRBJ2-1, with unresolved D. The CDR3 is made up of 13 amino acids. V dropped 0 bases and J dropped 7 bases, with 10 bases sitting between them. The germline V gene has CDR1 DFQATT and CDR2 SNEGSKA (reference sequence).

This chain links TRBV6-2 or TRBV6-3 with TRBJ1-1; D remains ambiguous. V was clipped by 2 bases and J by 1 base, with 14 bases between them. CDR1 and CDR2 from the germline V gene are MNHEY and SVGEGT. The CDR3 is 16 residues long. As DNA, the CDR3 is TGTGCCAGCAGTTACCTCCCCATGAAGCCGAACACTGAAGCTTTCTTT. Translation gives CASSYLPMKPNTEAFF.

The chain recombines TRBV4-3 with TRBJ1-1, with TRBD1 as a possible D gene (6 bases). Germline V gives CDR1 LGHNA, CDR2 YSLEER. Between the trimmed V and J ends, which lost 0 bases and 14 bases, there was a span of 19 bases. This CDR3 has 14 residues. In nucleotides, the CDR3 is TGCGCCAGCAGCCAAGAAGACAGGACCGGCTCTAGCTTCTTT. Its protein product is CASSQEDRTGSSFF.

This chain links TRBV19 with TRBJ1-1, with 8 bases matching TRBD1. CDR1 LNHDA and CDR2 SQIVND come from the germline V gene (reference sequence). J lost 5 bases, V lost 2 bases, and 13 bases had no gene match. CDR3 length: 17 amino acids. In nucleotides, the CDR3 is TGTGCCAGTAGTATATGGGGGCCAGGGGGCATTGTGACTGAAGCTTTCTTT. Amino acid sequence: CASSIWGPGGIVTEAFF.

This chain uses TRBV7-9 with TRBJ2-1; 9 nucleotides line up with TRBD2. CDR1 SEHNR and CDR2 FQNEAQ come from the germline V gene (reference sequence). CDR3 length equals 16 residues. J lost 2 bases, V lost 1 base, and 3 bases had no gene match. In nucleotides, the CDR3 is TGTGCCAGCAGCTTAGATCTAGCGGGAACCTACAATGAGCAGTTCTTC. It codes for CASSLDLAGTYNEQFF.

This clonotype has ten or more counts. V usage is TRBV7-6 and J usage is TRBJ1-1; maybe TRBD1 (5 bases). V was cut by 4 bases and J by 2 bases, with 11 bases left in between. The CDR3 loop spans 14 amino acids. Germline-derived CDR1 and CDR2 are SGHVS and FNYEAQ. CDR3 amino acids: CASSSGLGNTEAFF. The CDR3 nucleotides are TGTGCCAGCAGCTCAGGGCTGGGAAACACTGAAGCTTTCTTT.

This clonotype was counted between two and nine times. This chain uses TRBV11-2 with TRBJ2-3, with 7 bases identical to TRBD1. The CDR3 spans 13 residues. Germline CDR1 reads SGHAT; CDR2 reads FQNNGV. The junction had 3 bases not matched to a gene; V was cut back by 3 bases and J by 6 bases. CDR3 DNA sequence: TGTGCCAGCAGCTTTACAGGGGCCGATACGCAGTATTTT. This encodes CASSFTGADTQYF.

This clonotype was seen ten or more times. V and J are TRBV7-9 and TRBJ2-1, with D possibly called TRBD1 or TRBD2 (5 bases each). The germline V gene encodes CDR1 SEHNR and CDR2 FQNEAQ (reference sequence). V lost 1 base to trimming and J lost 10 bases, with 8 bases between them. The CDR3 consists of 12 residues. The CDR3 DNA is TGTGCCAGCAGCTTAGTCGGGGCGGAGCAGTTCTTC. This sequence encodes CASSLVGAEQFF.

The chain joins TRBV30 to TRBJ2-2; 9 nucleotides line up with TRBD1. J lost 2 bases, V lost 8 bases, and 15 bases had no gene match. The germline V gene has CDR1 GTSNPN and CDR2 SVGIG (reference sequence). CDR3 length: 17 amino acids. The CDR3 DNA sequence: TGTGCCGCGATAAGGACAGGGGCCCTCCTTAACACCGGGGAGCTGTTTTTT. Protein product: CAAIRTGALLNTGELFF.

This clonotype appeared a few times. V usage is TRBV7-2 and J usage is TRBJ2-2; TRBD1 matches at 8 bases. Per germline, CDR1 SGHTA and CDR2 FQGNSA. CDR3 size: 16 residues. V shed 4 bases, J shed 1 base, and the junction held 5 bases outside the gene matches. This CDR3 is CASSSRGQGNTGELFF. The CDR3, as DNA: TGTGCCAGCAGCTCAAGAGGACAGGGGAACACCGGGGAGCTGTTTTTT.

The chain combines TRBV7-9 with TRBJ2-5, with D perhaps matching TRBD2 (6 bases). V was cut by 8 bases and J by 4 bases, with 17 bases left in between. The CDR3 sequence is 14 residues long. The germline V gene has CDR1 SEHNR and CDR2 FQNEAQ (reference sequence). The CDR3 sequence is CASGRVGGRETQYF. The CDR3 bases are TGTGCCAGCGGTCGCGTGGGAGGTCGAGAGACCCAGTACTTC.

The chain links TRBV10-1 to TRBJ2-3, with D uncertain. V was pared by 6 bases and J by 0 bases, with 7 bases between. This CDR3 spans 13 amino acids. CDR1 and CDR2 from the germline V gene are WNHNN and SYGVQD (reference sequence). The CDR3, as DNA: TGCGCCAGCAGCGCTGTGAGCACAGATACGCAGTATTTT. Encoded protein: CASSAVSTDTQYF.

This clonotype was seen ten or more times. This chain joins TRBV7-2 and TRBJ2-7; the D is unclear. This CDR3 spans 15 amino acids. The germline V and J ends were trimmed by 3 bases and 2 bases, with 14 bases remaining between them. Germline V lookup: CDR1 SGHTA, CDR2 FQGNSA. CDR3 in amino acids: CASSFPGQEAYEQYF. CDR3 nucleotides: TGTGCCAGCAGCTTTCCGGGCCAAGAGGCCTACGAGCAGTACTTC.

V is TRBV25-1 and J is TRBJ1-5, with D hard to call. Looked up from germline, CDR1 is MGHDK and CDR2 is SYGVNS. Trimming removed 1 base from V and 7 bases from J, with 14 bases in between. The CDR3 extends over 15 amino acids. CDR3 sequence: CASSESRVGWQPQHF. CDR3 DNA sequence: TGTGCCAGCAGTGAATCCCGGGTAGGGTGGCAGCCCCAGCATTTT.